These 18 T cell receptor beta chains originate from one sample sequenced in a study of blood T cells in healthy people across ages. Alongside a J-beta primer mix, a sample-barcoded 5' primer served in a second PCR lasting roughly 7 to 11 cycles. Each CDR3 protein gets one entry after TCRdb re-called the 5' RACE reads with MiXCR. The profile shows under 1,000,000 distinct CDR3 sequences, about 47% of them singletons. Sequenced: blood. Every receptor here comes from an elderly man in good health.

The chain combines TRBV7-3 with TRBJ2-5; no reliable D call. The end of the DNA aligns better with TRBJ2-1, so the J call may be wrong. Germline V gene data show CDR1 as SGHTA and CDR2 as FQGTGA. The CDR3 loop spans 13 amino acids. The CDR3 loop is CASSDDIQETQFF. The CDR3 nucleotides read TGTGCCAGCAGTGACGACATTCAGGAGACCCAGTTCTTC.

This clonotype was seen many times. CDR3 residues: CSVSGTGPYEQYF. CDR3 nucleotide sequence: TGCAGCGTTTCCGGGACAGGGCCCTACGAGCAGTACTTC. V usage is TRBV29-1 and J usage is TRBJ2-7; 9 bases match TRBD1. Trimming cost V 5 bases and J 2 bases; bases outside gene matches: 4. Germline lookup yields CDR1 SQVTM and CDR2 ANQGSEA. This CDR3 comprises 13 residues.

The chain has TRBV7-6 and TRBJ2-5; 7 bases map to TRBD1. Germline CDR1 reads SGHVS; CDR2 reads FNYEAQ. The trim removed 5 bases at V and 5 bases at J, leaving 8 bases unmatched. This CDR3 contains 14 residues. The CDR3 spells CASSPDRDKETQYF. The CDR3 coding sequence is TGTGCCAGCAGCCCCGACAGGGATAAGGAGACCCAGTACTTC. The whole variable domain, remainder taken from reference TRBV7-6 and TRBJ2-5, is GAGVSQSPRYKVTKRGQDVALRCDPISGHVSLYWYRQALGQGPEFLTYFNYEAQQDKSGLPNDRFSAERPEGSISTLTIQRTEQRDSAMYRCASSPDRDKETQYFGPGTRLLVL.

Comment on this clonotype: Its ends do not fully match the called genes, so a read error is possible. The chain carries TRBV7-2 and TRBJ2-7; no firm D call. Germline loops: CDR1 SGHTA, CDR2 FQGNSA. The CDR3 totals 14 residues. DNA of the CDR3: TGTGCCAGCAACTTATTAGGCGCCTACGAGGAGCAGTACTTC. It specifies CASNLLGAYEEQYF.

This clonotype was recorded a few times. V usage is TRBV9 and J usage is TRBJ2-3; 7 bases are a match to TRBD1. With V trimmed by 4 bases and J by 2 bases, 4 bases remained unmatched. Germline V gene lookup returns CDR1 SGDLS and CDR2 YYNGEE. The CDR3 spans 14 residues. CDR3 in amino acids: CASSWGQSTDTQYF. The CDR3 coding sequence is TGTGCCAGCAGCTGGGGACAGTCCACAGATACGCAGTATTTT.

This clonotype was observed a few times. The gene calls are TRBV7-9 and TRBJ1-4, with D hard to call. The germline V gene has CDR1 SEHNR and CDR2 FQNEAQ (reference sequence). V lost 8 bases, J lost 7 bases, and 14 bases lay in between. The CDR3 loop spans 13 amino acids. The CDR3 sequence: CASAPWEVEKLFF. DNA for the CDR3: TGTGCCAGCGCTCCCTGGGAGGTTGAAAAACTGTTTTTT.

V is TRBV6-6 and J is TRBJ1-5; D is ambiguous. CDR1 MNHNY and CDR2 SVGAGI come from the germline V gene (reference sequence). The V gene lost 8 bases and the J gene lost 0 bases, with 8 bases spanning the gap. The CDR3 covers 13 residues. CDR3 sequence reads: CASRQHSNQPQHF. DNA of the CDR3: TGTGCCAGCCGGCAGCATAGCAATCAGCCCCAGCATTTT.

This clonotype was seen a handful of times. The genes are TRBV4-2 and TRBJ2-5; the D gene is possibly TRBD2 (6 bases). Matching the DNA end better, TRBJ2-4 makes the J call doubtful. Germline CDR1 LGHNA, CDR2 YNFKEQ. The CDR3 contains 14 residues. The CDR3 nucleotides read TGTGCCAGCAGCCGATCCGTCAGGGAGGACATTCAGTACTTC. This sequence encodes CASSRSVREDIQYF.

The chain employs TRBV7-2 and TRBJ2-7, with 12 positions matching TRBD2. The J call may be wrong; the DNA end is better matched by TRBJ2-5. CDR1 and CDR2 (germline): SGHTA, FQGNSA. CDR3 length: 15 residues. CDR3 DNA: TGTGCCAGCAGCTCCCTAGCGGGAGGGCCAGAGACCCAGTACTTC. Translated: CASSSLAGGPETQYF.

The CDR3, as DNA: TGTGCCAGCAGTATCGGGGGGGCAGAGACCCAGTACTTC. It encodes CASSIGGAETQYF. The V gene is TRBV28, the J gene TRBJ2-5; 8 nucleotides agree with TRBD2. V shed 5 bases, J shed 4 bases, and the junction held 3 bases outside the gene matches. Per germline, CDR1 MDHEN and CDR2 SYDVKM. The CDR3 sequence is 13 residues long.

This rearrangement joins TRBV29-1 to TRBJ2-7, with D tentatively TRBD1 (5 bases). Germline loops: CDR1 SQVTM, CDR2 ANQGSEA. The CDR3 sequence is 12 residues long. V was cut by 7 bases and J by 6 bases, with 16 bases left in between. This CDR3 is CSARRDLSEQYF. DNA of the CDR3: TGCAGCGCACGCAGGGATCTCTCCGAGCAGTACTTC.

The chain joins TRBV27 to TRBJ2-5; D gene unclear. Germline V CDR1 and CDR2: MNHEY, SMNVEV (reference sequence). The V end lost 0 bases, the J end lost 11 bases, and 16 bases lay between the germline ends. The CDR3 runs to 14 residues. The CDR3 region is CASSLSRVHNEQYF. The CDR3 DNA follows: TGTGCCAGCAGTTTATCCAGAGTACACAATGAGCAGTACTTC.

This clonotype was picked up one time. The rearrangement uses TRBV20-1 and TRBJ2-5, with 12 bases lining up with TRBD2. V gave up 2 bases and J gave up 2 bases; unmatched junction bases: 3. Germline V gives CDR1 DFQATT, CDR2 SNEGSKA (reference sequence). The CDR3 loop spans 15 amino acids. CDR3 sequence reads: CSARRLAGAQETQYF. The DNA for the CDR3 is TGCAGTGCTAGAAGACTAGCGGGAGCTCAAGAGACCCAGTACTTC.

V usage is TRBV20-1 and J usage is TRBJ2-7; a weak D match, TRBD2 (6 bases). This CDR3 is 15 amino acids long. Trimming took off 0 bases at V and 1 base at J, with 13 bases between the two ends. From germline, CDR1 is DFQATT and CDR2 SNEGSKA (reference sequence). CDR3 sequence reads: CSARDPRGHSYEQYF. The CDR3 DNA follows: TGCAGTGCTAGAGATCCGCGGGGCCATTCCTACGAGCAGTACTTC.

The V and J genes are TRBV11-3 and TRBJ2-7, with D possibly TRBD2 on 5 matching bases. CDR3 length: 14 residues. The ends were cut back, 3 bases at V and 0 bases at J, with 9 bases in the middle. CDR1 and CDR2 (germline): SGHNT, YENEEA. The CDR3 sequence: CASSLFGDSYEQYF. As DNA, the CDR3 is TGTGCCAGCAGCTTGTTCGGGGACTCCTACGAGCAGTACTTC.

The rearrangement uses TRBV24-1 and TRBJ2-2; TRBD2 might be the D (6 bases). Per germline, CDR1 KGHDR and CDR2 SFDVKD. The CDR3 sequence is 14 residues long. V lost 7 bases, J lost 4 bases, and 12 bases lay in between. The CDR3 DNA sequence: TGTGCCACCAGAGCGGGCACGAGCACCGGGGAGCTGTTTTTT. This sequence encodes CATRAGTSTGELFF.

This clonotype was observed at least ten times. The genes are TRBV14 and TRBJ2-1, with TRBD2 matching 8 bases. Germline values: CDR1 SGHDN, CDR2 FVKESK. This CDR3 region has 16 residues. Losses at the gene ends were 1 base for V and 4 bases for J; bases not matched to a gene: 6. In DNA form, the CDR3 reads TGTGCCAGCAGCCAAGTAGAAGCGGGAGTATACAATGAGCAGTTCTTC. Amino acid sequence: CASSQVEAGVYNEQFF.

The rearrangement joins TRBV5-5 to TRBJ1-4; weak D call: TRBD1 (6 bases). V lost 4 bases to trimming and J lost 6 bases, with 19 bases between them. The CDR3 covers 16 residues. Germline V CDR1 and CDR2: SGHKS, YYEKEE (reference sequence). This CDR3 reads CASSLSTTGDHEKLFF. DNA for the CDR3: TGTGCCAGCAGCCTATCGACGACAGGAGACCATGAAAAACTGTTTTTT.